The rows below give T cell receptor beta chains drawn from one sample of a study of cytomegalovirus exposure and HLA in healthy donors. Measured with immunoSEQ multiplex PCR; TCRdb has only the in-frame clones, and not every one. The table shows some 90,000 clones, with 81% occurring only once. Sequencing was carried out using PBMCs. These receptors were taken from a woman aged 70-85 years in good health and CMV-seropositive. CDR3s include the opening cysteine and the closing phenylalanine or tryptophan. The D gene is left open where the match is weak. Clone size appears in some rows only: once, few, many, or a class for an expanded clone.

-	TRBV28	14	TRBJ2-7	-	TGTGCCAGCCGACCTAGCCAATTACCCTACGAGCAGTACTTC	CASRPSQLPYEQYF
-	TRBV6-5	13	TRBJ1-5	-	TGTGCCAGCAGTTTGGCGAAGGGGCAGCCCCAGCATTTT	CASSLAKGQPQHF
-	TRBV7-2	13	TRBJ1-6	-	TGTGCCAGCAGCCTCTCAGGAAATTCACCCCTCCACTTT	CASSLSGNSPLHF
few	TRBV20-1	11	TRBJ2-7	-	TGCAGTGCTAGCAACTCCTACGAGCAGTACTTC	CSASNSYEQYF
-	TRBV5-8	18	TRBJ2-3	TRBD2	TGTGCCAGCGGAGGACTAGCGGGAGGGCAAATTTCCACAGATACGCAGTATTTT	CASGGLAGGQISTDTQYF
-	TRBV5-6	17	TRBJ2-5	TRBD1	TGTGCCAGCAGCTTCGTAAGGACAGGGGGGGGCCAAGAGACCCAGTACTTC	CASSFVRTGGGQETQYF
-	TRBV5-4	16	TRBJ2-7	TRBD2	TGTGCCAGCAGCAGGGCCAGGACTAGCGGAACCTACGAGCAGTACTTC	CASSRARTSGTYEQYF
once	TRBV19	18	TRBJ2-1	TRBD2	TGTGCCAGTAGTGGCAGGGAGACTAGCGGGAGATCCTACAATGAGCAGTTCTTC	CASSGRETSGRSYNEQFF
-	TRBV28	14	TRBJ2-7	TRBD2	TGTGCCAGCAGTCCCGGGACTAGACTCGGCGAGCAGTACTTC	CASSPGTRLGEQYF
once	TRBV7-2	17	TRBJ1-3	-	TGTGCCAGCAGTTCCCGCTTGACGGGGAAAGGTTCGGACACCATATATTTT	CASSSRLTGKGSDTIYF
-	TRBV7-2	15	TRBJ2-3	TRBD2	TGTGCCAGCAGCTTAACCGGGACTACCCTAGATACGCAGTATTTT	CASSLTGTTLDTQYF
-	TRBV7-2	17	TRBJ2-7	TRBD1	TGTGCCAGCAGCTCCTCAGCCCTTGGAGAGGGGGCTTACGAGCAGTACTTC	CASSSSALGEGAYEQYF
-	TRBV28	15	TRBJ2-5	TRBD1	TGTGCCAGCAGGCCACTGGGACAGGGTATGAAGACCCAGTACTTC	CASRPLGQGMKTQYF
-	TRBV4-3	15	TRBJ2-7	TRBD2	TGCGCCAGCAGACCCGGGACGGGGGGAGCGTACGAACAGTACTTC	CASRPGTGGAYEQYF
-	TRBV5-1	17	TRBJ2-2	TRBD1	TGCGCCAGCAGCTTGGCCGGGACAGGGTACTCCACCGGGGAGCTGTTTTTT	CASSLAGTGYSTGELFF
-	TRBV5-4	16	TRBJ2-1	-	TGTGCCAGCAGCTTGGGTGTGAACATTCCCTACAATGAGCAGTTCTTC	CASSLGVNIPYNEQFF
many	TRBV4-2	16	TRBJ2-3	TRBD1	TGTGCCAGCAGCCCAGAAGACAGGGGTTACACAGATACGCAGTATTTT	CASSPEDRGYTDTQYF
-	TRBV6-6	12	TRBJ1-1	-	TGTGCCAGCAGTTATCGGGGTGAGGAAGCTTTCTTT	CASSYRGEEAFF
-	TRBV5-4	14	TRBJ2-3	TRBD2	TGTGCCAGCAGCTCTAGCGGGAGGACAGATACGCAGTATTTT	CASSSSGRTDTQYF
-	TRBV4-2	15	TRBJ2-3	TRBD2	TGTGCCAGCAGGCGACTAGCGGGAGACCCAGATACGCAGTATTTT	CASRRLAGDPDTQYF
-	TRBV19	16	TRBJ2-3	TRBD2	TGTGCCAGTAGTACAGGACTAGCGGGAGTCAGGGATACGCAGTATTTT	CASSTGLAGVRDTQYF
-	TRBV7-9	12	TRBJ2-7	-	TGTTCCAGCAGCTTGAGGGAGGACGAGCAGTACTTC	CSSSLREDEQYF
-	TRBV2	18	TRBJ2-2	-	TGTGCCAGCAGTGACCCACCGGAGAGGCAGGGTCACACCGGGGAGCTGTTTTTT	CASSDPPERQGHTGELFF
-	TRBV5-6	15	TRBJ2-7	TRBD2	TGTGCCAGCAGCCCCAGCGGGAGGATTAGGTACGAGCAGTACTTC	CASSPSGRIRYEQYF
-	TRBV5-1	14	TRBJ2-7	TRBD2	TGCGCCAGCAGCTCAGGACTAGCGGGAGGATTGCAGTACTTC	CASSSGLAGGLQYF
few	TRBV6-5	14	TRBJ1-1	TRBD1	TGTGCCAGCAGTTACAACAGGGGGCGAGGTGAAGCTTTCTTT	CASSYNRGRGEAFF
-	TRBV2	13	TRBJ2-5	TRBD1	TGTGCCAGCGGGCGACAGGGGGTTGGAGAGCAGTACTTC	CASGRQGVGEQYF
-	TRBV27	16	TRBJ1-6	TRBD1	TGTGCCAGCAGATATGAGCGGACAGGGATAAATTCACCCCTCCACTTT	CASRYERTGINSPLHF